Sequencing of this TCR beta chain was carried out in a study of CXCR3-negative and CXCR3-positive naive CD8 T cells. Study observations and caveats: Diversity ran similarly high across both naive subsets but far lower in memory CD8+ cells. Surface CD5 was comparable between naive subsets; TCR strength was inferred from TRB CDR3 properties. Researchers report that CXCR3-positive naive cells carry more hydrophobic TRB CDR3s than CXCR3-negative naive cells. Cryopreserved cells partially lost CXCR3 expression, and fresh PBMCs were used in most assays.

This CDR3 spans 16 amino acids. Germline CDR1 reads MNHEY; CDR2 reads SMNVEV (reference sequence). Each TRB cDNA library was prepared by 5' RACE (with UMI labels). No DNA is given; TCRdb re-called the 5' RACE reads and lists each CDR3 protein once. The table counts fewer than 90,000 distinct CDR3 sequences; 0.6% to 0.7% lies in the top ten. As concerns this clonotype: As yet, its antigen is unknown.

Material: naive CXCR3+ CD8+ T cells from blood. Subset noted: CD45RO-CCR7+CD27+CD95- naive CD8+ T cells expressing CXCR3 (TNR3+). The chain is built from TRBV27 and TRBJ1-2; TCRdb calls TRBD1, which cannot be checked without DNA. The source of this sequence is a human donor in good health. Some clones in this sample may be carry-over from other donors' samples. CDR3: CARARNRVAPIYGYTF.